This record looks at one T cell receptor beta chain sequence and its context. CDR3 size: 14 residues. Germline CDR1 DFQATT, CDR2 SNEGSKA (reference sequence). Trimming cost V 3 bases and J 7 bases, with 18 bases left between them. The sample is drawn from a study of blood T cell repertoires in COVID-19. Original analysis: Using reference gene primer amplification, nucleated cell counts were estimated. The repertoire was sequenced with immunoSEQ multiplex PCR; TCRdb's copy has only in-frame clones and lacks some. D and trimming were read from the DNA, whereas the V and J calls and clone size are those reported in that table. Of 200,000 to 250,000 clones listed, about 80% are singletons. The study recruited people aged 18 to 89 years across approximately 24 US areas. Grouping used clinical history reported by participants in a survey and questionnaire. Donors in Cohort 3 counted as recovered after two negative PCRs, clearance, or symptom resolution.

The genes are TRBV20-1 and TRBJ1-2; tentative D call: TRBD1 (6 bases). Sequenced material: PBMCs or T cells enriched from blood (not recorded which). This sequence was found in a man in his sixties who had recovered from COVID-19. CDR3 sequence reads: CSASWDKAGGGYTF. The CDR3 DNA follows: TGCAGTGCTAGTTGGGACAAGGCAGGAGGTGGCTACACCTTC.